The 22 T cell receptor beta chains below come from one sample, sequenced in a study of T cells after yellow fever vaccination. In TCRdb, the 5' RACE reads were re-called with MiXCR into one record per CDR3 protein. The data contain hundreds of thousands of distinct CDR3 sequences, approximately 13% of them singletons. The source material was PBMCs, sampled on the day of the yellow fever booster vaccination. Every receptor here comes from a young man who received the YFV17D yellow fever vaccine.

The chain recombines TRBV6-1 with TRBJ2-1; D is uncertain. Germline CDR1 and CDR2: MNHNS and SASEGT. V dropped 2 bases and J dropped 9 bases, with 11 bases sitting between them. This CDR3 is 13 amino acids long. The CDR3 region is CASSESSSIEQFF. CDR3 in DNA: TGTGCCAGCAGTGAAAGCTCATCTATTGAGCAGTTCTTC.

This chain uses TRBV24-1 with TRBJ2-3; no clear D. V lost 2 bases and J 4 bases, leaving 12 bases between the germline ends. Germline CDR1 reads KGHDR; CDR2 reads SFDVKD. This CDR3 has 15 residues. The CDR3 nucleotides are TGTGCCACCAGTGATTCTAAGATTCGTCCAGATACGCAGTATTTT. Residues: CATSDSKIRPDTQYF.

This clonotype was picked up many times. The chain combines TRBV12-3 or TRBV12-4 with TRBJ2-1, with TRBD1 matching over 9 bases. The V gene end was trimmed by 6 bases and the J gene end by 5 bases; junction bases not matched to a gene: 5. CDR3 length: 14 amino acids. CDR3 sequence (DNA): TGTGCCAGCAGCCCGGACAGGGGAGACAATGAGCAGTTCTTC. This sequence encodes CASSPDRGDNEQFF.

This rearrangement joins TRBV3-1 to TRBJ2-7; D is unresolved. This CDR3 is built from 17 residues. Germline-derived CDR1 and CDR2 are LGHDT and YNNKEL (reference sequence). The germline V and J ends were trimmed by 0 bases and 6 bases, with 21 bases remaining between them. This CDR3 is CASSQDPVLHGGSEQYF. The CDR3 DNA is TGTGCCAGCAGCCAAGATCCGGTCTTGCATGGCGGAAGCGAGCAGTACTTC.

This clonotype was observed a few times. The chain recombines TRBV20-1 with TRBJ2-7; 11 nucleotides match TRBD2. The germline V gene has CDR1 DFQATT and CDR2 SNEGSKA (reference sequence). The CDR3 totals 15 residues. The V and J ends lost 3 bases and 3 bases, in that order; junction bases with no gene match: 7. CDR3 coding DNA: TGCAGTGCTAGCCGACTAGCGGGGCATAGCTACGAGCAGTACTTC. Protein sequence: CSASRLAGHSYEQYF.

For the CDR3, the DNA is TGTGCCAGCAGTACCACGGGGGCAAGGTCCTACGAGCAGTACTTC. It yields the protein CASSTTGARSYEQYF. V and J are TRBV6-1 and TRBJ2-7; D may match TRBD1 or TRBD2 (6 bases each). This CDR3 contains 15 residues. Trimming cost V 5 bases and J 1 base, with 15 bases left between them. The germline V gene encodes CDR1 MNHNS and CDR2 SASEGT.

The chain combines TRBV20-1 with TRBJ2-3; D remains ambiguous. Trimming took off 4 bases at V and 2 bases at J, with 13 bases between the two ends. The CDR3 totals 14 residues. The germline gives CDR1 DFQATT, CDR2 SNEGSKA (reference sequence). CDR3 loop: CSATPLDHTDTQYF. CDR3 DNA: TGCAGTGCTACCCCGTTAGATCACACAGATACGCAGTATTTT.

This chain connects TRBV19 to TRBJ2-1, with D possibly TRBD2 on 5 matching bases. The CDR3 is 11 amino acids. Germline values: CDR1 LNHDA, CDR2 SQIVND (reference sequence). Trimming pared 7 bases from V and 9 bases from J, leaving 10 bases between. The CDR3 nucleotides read TGTGCCAGTACTAGCCTGGGTGAGCAGTTCTTC. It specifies CASTSLGEQFF.

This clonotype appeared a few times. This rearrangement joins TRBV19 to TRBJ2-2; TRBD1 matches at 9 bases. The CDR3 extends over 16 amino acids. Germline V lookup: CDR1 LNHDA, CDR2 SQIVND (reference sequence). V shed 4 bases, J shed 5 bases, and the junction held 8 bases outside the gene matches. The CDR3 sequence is CASSKPGQGHTGELFF. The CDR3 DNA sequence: TGTGCCAGTAGTAAACCGGGACAGGGACATACCGGGGAGCTGTTTTTT.

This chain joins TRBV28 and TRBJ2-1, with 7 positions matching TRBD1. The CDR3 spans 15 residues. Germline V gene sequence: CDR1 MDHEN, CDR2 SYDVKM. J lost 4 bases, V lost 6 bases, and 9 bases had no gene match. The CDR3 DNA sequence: TGTGCCAGCAGATACAAGACAGGGTCTTACAATGAGCAGTTCTTC. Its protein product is CASRYKTGSYNEQFF.

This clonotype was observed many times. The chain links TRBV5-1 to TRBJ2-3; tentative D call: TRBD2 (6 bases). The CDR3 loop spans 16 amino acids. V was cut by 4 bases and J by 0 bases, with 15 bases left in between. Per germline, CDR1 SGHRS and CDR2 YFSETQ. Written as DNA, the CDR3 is TGCGCCAGCAGCCCCGGGACTTTCACTAGCACAGATACGCAGTATTTT. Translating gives CASSPGTFTSTDTQYF. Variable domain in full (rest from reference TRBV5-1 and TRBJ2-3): KAGVTQTPRYLIKTRGQQVTLSCSPISGHRSVSWYQQTPGQGLQFLFEYFSETQRNKGNFPGRFSGRQFSNSRSEMNVSTLELGDSALYLCASSPGTFTSTDTQYFGPGTRLTVL.

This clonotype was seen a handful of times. The chain's CDR3 is CSARVEGPYNEQFF. CDR3 sequence (DNA): TGCAGTGCTAGAGTGGAGGGCCCTTACAATGAGCAGTTCTTC. J is TRBJ2-1 and V is TRBV20-1, with a tentative D call TRBD2 (6 bases). This CDR3 has 14 residues. From germline, CDR1 is DFQATT and CDR2 SNEGSKA (reference sequence). The V and J ends lost 1 base and 4 bases respectively, with 11 bases between them.

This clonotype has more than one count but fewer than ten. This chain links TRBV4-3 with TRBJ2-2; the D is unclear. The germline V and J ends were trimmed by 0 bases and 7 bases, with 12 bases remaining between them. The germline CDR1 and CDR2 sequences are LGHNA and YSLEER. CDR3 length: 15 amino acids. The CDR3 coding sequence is TGCGCCAGCAGCCAAGAGGCAGGTTCGATCGGGGAGCTGTTTTTT. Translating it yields CASSQEAGSIGELFF.

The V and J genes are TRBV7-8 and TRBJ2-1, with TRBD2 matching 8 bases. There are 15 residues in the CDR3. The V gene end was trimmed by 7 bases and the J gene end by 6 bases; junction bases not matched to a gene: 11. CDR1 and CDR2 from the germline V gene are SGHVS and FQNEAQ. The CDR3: CASTQSWTSRNEQFF. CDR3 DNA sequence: TGTGCCAGCACCCAAAGTTGGACTAGCCGCAATGAGCAGTTCTTC.

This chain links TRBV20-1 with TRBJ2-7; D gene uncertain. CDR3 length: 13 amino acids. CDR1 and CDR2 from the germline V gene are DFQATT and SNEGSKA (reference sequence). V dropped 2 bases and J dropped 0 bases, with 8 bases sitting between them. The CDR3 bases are TGCAGTGCTAGACAGAGTTACTCCTACGAGCAGTACTTC. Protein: CSARQSYSYEQYF.

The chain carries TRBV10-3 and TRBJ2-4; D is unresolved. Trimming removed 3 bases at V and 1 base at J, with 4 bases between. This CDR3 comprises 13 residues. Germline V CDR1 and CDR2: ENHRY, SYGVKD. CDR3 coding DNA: TGTGCCATCAGTGATAATGCCAAAAACATTCAGTACTTC. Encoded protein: CAISDNAKNIQYF.

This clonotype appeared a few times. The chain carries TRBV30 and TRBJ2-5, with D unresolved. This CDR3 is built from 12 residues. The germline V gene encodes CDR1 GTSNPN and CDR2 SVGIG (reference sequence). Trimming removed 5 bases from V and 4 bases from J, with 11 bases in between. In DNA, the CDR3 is TGTGCCTGGTTGGGGAAAGGAGAGACCCAGTACTTC. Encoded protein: CAWLGKGETQYF.

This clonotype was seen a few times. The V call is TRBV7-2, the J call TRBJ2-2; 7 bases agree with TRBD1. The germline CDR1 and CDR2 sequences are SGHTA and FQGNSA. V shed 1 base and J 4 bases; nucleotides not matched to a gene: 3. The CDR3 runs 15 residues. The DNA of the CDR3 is TGTGCCAGCAGCTTAGACAGGGGACCCACCGGGGAGCTGTTTTTT. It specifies CASSLDRGPTGELFF.

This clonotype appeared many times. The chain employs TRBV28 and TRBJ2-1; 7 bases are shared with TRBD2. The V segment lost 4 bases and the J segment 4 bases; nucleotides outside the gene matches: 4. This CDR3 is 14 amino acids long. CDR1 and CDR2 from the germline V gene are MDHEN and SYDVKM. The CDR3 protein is CASSWEGAYNEQFF. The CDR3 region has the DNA TGTGCCAGCAGTTGGGAGGGAGCATACAATGAGCAGTTCTTC.

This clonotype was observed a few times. The DNA of the CDR3 is TGCAGTGCTAGGTCCCCTAGCGGGAGGGCCAATGAGCAGTTCTTC. Protein: CSARSPSGRANEQFF. This chain joins TRBV20-1 and TRBJ2-1; 12 bases agree with TRBD2. CDR1 is DFQATT, CDR2 SNEGSKA, per germline (reference sequence). Germline trimming cut 3 bases from V and 6 bases from J; bases unmatched to any gene: 6. The CDR3 loop spans 15 amino acids.

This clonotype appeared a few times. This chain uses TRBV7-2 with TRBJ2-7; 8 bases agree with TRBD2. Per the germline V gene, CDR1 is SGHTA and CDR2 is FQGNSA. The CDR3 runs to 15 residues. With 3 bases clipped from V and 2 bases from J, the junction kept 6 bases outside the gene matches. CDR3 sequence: CASSFSGLVPYEQYF. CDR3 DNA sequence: TGTGCCAGCAGCTTCTCGGGACTAGTCCCCTACGAGCAGTACTTC.

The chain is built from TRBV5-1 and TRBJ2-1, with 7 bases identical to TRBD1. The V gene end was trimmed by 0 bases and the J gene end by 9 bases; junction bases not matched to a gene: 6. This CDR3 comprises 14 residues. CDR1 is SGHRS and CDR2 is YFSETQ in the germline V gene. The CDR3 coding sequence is TGCGCCAGCAGCTTGGAGGGGGCTGGAACTGAGCAGTTCTTC. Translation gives CASSLEGAGTEQFF.